Following are 26 T cell receptor beta chains from one sample sequenced in a study of blood T cell repertoires in COVID-19. The assay was immunoSEQ multiplex PCR, and TCRdb's table has in-frame clones only and misses some. The table includes 140,000 to 150,000 clones, around 82% detected once. Source material: peripheral blood. These receptors came from a human donor in a cohort sampled during active COVID-19.

The rearrangement links TRBV7-2 to TRBJ2-2; the match to TRBD1 covers 7 bases. V shed 5 bases, J shed 0 bases, and the junction held 3 bases outside the gene matches. The germline V gene has CDR1 SGHTA and CDR2 FQGNSA. This CDR3 is 15 amino acids long. The CDR3 is CASSRGTANTGELFF. The CDR3 DNA sequence: TGTGCCAGCAGCCGTGGGACAGCGAACACCGGGGAGCTGTTTTTT.

This chain joins TRBV7-2 and TRBJ1-3, with 7 bases identical to TRBD1. The germline gives CDR1 SGHTA, CDR2 FQGNSA. With V trimmed by 2 bases and J by 8 bases, 3 bases remained unmatched. The CDR3 runs to 13 residues. CDR3 nucleotide sequence: TGTGCCAGCAGCTTAAGCCAGGGGGACACCATATATTTT. This sequence encodes CASSLSQGDTIYF.

The genes are TRBV6-4 and TRBJ1-2; no firm D call. The CDR3 sequence is 13 residues long. Trimming took off 0 bases at V and 7 bases at J, with 9 bases between the two ends. Germline lookup yields CDR1 MRHNA and CDR2 SNTAGT. The chain's CDR3 is CASSDSTLGGYTF. Written as DNA, the CDR3 is TGTGCCAGCAGTGACTCTACCCTCGGTGGCTACACCTTC.

This sequence joins TRBV18 and TRBJ1-5; possible D gene TRBD1, 5 bases. Germline CDR1 is KGHSH and CDR2 is LQKENI. The CDR3 consists of 14 residues. The germline V and J ends were trimmed by 1 base and 11 bases, with 15 bases remaining between them. CDR3 DNA: TGTGCCAGCTCACCACAAGGGGCGAGAGAGTCCCAGCATTTT. Amino acid sequence: CASSPQGARESQHF.

This chain uses TRBV5-1 with TRBJ2-1; 9 bases agree with TRBD2. V was clipped by 4 bases and J by 4 bases; unmatched bases: 9. The CDR3 runs to 16 residues. Germline V lookup: CDR1 SGHRS, CDR2 YFSETQ. The CDR3: CASSSLGGLAYNEQFF. CDR3 coding DNA: TGCGCCAGCAGCAGCCTAGGGGGACTAGCATACAATGAGCAGTTCTTC. Combining the CDR3 with reference TRBV5-1 and TRBJ2-1 gives the whole variable domain KAGVTQTPRYLIKTRGQQVTLSCSPISGHRSVSWYQQTPGQGLQFLFEYFSETQRNKGNFPGRFSGRQFSNSRSEMNVSTLELGDSALYLCASSSLGGLAYNEQFFGPGTRLTVL.

The chain joins TRBV5-1 to TRBJ1-1; D is undetermined. Germline-derived CDR1 and CDR2 are SGHRS and YFSETQ. Trimming removed 3 bases from V and 0 bases from J, with 12 bases in between. CDR3 length: 15 residues. CDR3 residues: CASSSGSGLNTEAFF. The DNA for the CDR3 is TGCGCCAGCAGCTCCGGATCAGGATTGAACACTGAAGCTTTCTTT.

The gene calls are TRBV5-1 and TRBJ1-1; 10 bases line up with TRBD1. The CDR3 is made up of 14 amino acids. Germline-derived CDR1 and CDR2 are SGHRS and YFSETQ. V shed 3 bases and J 5 bases; nucleotides not matched to a gene: 4. In DNA form, the CDR3 reads TGCGCCAGCAGCTGGGTGGGACAGGGGACTGAAGCTTTCTTT. Translated: CASSWVGQGTEAFF.

The chain has TRBV27 and TRBJ1-6, with D maybe TRBD1 (6 bases). The CDR3 sequence is 16 residues long. V lost 3 bases and J 6 bases, leaving 15 bases between the germline ends. Germline CDR1 and CDR2: MNHEY and SMNVEV (reference sequence). CDR3 loop: CASSLAVGQFNSPLHF. The CDR3 region has the DNA TGTGCCAGCAGTTTGGCGGTCGGACAGTTTAATTCACCCCTCCACTTT.

The J gene is TRBJ2-7, the V gene TRBV7-2; 9 bases are shared with TRBD2. V shed 1 base and J 2 bases; nucleotides not matched to a gene: 3. Germline values: CDR1 SGHTA, CDR2 FQGNSA. There are 15 residues in the CDR3. The chain's CDR3 is CASSLVASGAYEQYV. Here the CDR3 DNA reads TGTGCCAGCAGCTTAGTGGCTAGCGGGGCCTACGAGCAGTACGTC.

The count of this clone is one. This chain links TRBV18 with TRBJ2-5, with D perhaps matching TRBD1 (6 bases). In germline, CDR1 is KGHSH, CDR2 LQKENI. V lost 1 base to trimming and J lost 1 base, with 10 bases between them. This CDR3 region has 15 residues. The CDR3 DNA sequence: TGTGCCAGCTCACCACGATCGGACAGCCAAGAGACCCAGTACTTC. This gives the protein CASSPRSDSQETQYF. The full variable domain, with the rest looked up from reference TRBV18 and TRBJ2-5, is NAGVMQNPRHLVRRRGQEARLRCSPMKGHSHVYWYRQLPEEGLKFMVYLQKENIIDESGMPKERFSAEFPKEGPSILRIQQVVRGDSAAYFCASSPRSDSQETQYFGPGTRLLVL.

This sequence joins TRBV29-1 and TRBJ2-5, with 7 bases fitting TRBD1. From germline, CDR1 is SQVTM and CDR2 ANQGSEA. V was pared by 6 bases and J by 1 base, with 2 bases of the junction left unmatched. The CDR3 totals 12 residues. This chain's CDR3 is CSVGTAQETQYF. In DNA, the CDR3 is TGCAGCGTGGGGACAGCCCAAGAGACCCAGTACTTC.

This chain connects TRBV7-2 to TRBJ1-1; D not resolved. This CDR3 spans 16 amino acids. Looked up from germline, CDR1 is SGHTA and CDR2 is FQGNSA. Trimming shortened V by 4 bases and J by 4 bases, and 19 bases separated the two germline ends. DNA for the CDR3: TGTGCCAGCAGCTCATGGGCCCTCCCTGCGAGCACTGAAGCTTTCTTT. It translates to CASSSWALPASTEAFF.

The rearrangement joins TRBV5-5 to TRBJ1-1; D possibly corresponds to TRBD1 (5 bases). There are 15 residues in the CDR3. The V gene lost 3 bases and the J gene lost 6 bases, with 18 bases spanning the gap. The germline V gene has CDR1 SGHKS and CDR2 YYEKEE (reference sequence). This CDR3 is CASSSDGGYRPEAFF. CDR3 nucleotides: TGTGCCAGCAGCTCCGACGGGGGGTATAGACCTGAAGCTTTCTTT.

This chain links TRBV6-6 with TRBJ1-1; 7 nucleotides line up with TRBD1. The ends lost 5 bases at V and 1 base at J; junction bases unmatched: 4. Germline CDR1 MNHNY, CDR2 SVGAGI (reference sequence). This CDR3 spans 14 amino acids. CDR3 in amino acids: CASSPGTENTEAFF. The CDR3 DNA is TGTGCCAGCAGTCCCGGGACAGAGAACACTGAAGCTTTCTTT.

V is TRBV3-1 (or the pseudogene TRBV3-2) and J is TRBJ2-7, with D possibly being TRBD2 (5 bases). The CDR3 loop spans 13 amino acids. Germline values: CDR1 LGHDT, CDR2 YNNKEL (reference sequence). V was shortened by 0 bases and J by 5 bases, with 8 bases between the two germline ends. For the CDR3, the DNA is TGTGCCAGCAGCCAAGAGCCGGGGAACGAGCAGTACGTC. Amino acids: CASSQEPGNEQYV.

The chain joins TRBV18 to TRBJ1-1; 8 bases are a match to TRBD1. V dropped 2 bases and J dropped 1; count of bases not matched to a gene: 3. Germline assignment: CDR1 KGHSH and CDR2 LQKENI. The CDR3 runs to 15 residues. The CDR3 loop reads CASSPTGTGNTEAFF. CDR3 nucleotide sequence: TGTGCCAGCTCACCAACCGGGACAGGGAACACTGAAGCTTTCTTT.

V is TRBV19 and J is TRBJ2-2; D is uncertain. Trimming took off 8 bases at V and 6 bases at J, with 13 bases between the two ends. Germline lookup yields CDR1 LNHDA and CDR2 SQIVND (reference sequence). The CDR3 sequence is 13 residues long. The CDR3 DNA reads as TGTGCCAGTGCCCCCCAGCGATCCGGGGAGCTGTTTTTT. It yields the protein CASAPQRSGELFF. The full variable domain, with the rest looked up from reference TRBV19 and TRBJ2-2, is DGGITQSPKYLFRKEGQNVTLSCEQNLNHDAMYWYRQDPGQGLRLIYYSQIVNDFQKGDIAEGYSVSREKKESFPLTVTSAQKNPTAFYLCASAPQRSGELFFGEGSRLTVL.

The chain employs TRBV19 and TRBJ1-2, with D perhaps matching TRBD1 (6 bases). V lost 7 bases to trimming and J lost 4 bases, with 13 bases between them. The CDR3 runs 13 residues. CDR1 LNHDA and CDR2 SQIVND come from the germline V gene (reference sequence). For the CDR3, the DNA is TGTGCCAGTAATACAGGGTCTTCCTATGGCTACACCTTC. Translation: CASNTGSSYGYTF. The variable domain in full, completed from reference TRBV19 and TRBJ1-2, reads DGGITQSPKYLFRKEGQNVTLSCEQNLNHDAMYWYRQDPGQGLRLIYYSQIVNDFQKGDIAEGYSVSREKKESFPLTVTSAQKNPTAFYLCASNTGSSYGYTFGSGTRLTVV.

V and J are TRBV7-2 and TRBJ1-4; a weak D match, TRBD1 (5 bases). The germline gives CDR1 SGHTA, CDR2 FQGNSA. The V gene lost 7 bases and the J gene lost 7 bases, with 13 bases spanning the gap. This CDR3 has 13 residues. The CDR3 DNA sequence: TGTGCCAGCACCCCCGGGACTTCTGAAAAACTGTTTTTT. Protein sequence: CASTPGTSEKLFF.

The chain combines TRBV21-1 with TRBJ2-2; TRBD1 reflects the table's D call only, with no check against the DNA. TRBV21-1 counts as a pseudogene. CDR3 length equals 15 residues. This CDR3 is CAGVPGTPNTGELFF. CDR3 in DNA: TGTGCCGGAGTCCCCGGGACACCAAACACCGGGGAGCTGTTTTTT.

This clone was counted a single time. The chain combines TRBV11-3 with TRBJ2-4; 7 bases agree with TRBD1. The CDR3 contains 12 residues. Germline CDR1 is SGHNT and CDR2 is YENEEA. V was pared by 5 bases and J by 8 bases, with 3 bases of the junction left unmatched. The CDR3 DNA reads as TGTGCCAGCAGCATCGGGACAGACATTCAGTACTTC. Protein product: CASSIGTDIQYF.

The chain combines TRBV7-9 with TRBJ2-7; tentative D call: TRBD2 (6 bases). The germline V and J ends were trimmed by 8 bases and 2 bases, with 13 bases remaining between them. This CDR3 is built from 13 residues. CDR1 is SEHNR, CDR2 FQNEAQ, per germline (reference sequence). In nucleotides, the CDR3 is TGTGCCAGCGGCGGTGGGGGGACCTACGAGCAGTACGTC. It yields the protein CASGGGGTYEQYV.

The chain has TRBV12-3 or TRBV12-4 and TRBJ2-5; TRBD2 matches at 7 bases. This CDR3 spans 12 amino acids. Trimming cost V 8 bases and J 7 bases; bases outside gene matches: 7. Here the CDR3 reads CASGGPGGTQYF. CDR3 sequence (DNA): TGTGCCAGCGGGGGACCGGGGGGGACCCAGTACTTC.

The genes are TRBV6-6 and TRBJ1-1; D gene uncertain. The germline V gene has CDR1 MNHNY and CDR2 SVGAGI (reference sequence). The CDR3 loop spans 13 amino acids. The V end lost 6 bases, the J end lost 5 bases, and 13 bases lay between the germline ends. The CDR3 reads CASSFGLETEAFF. The CDR3 nucleotides are TGTGCCAGCAGCTTCGGACTCGAAACTGAAGCTTTCTTT.

The chain combines TRBV7-2 with TRBJ2-5; no definite D call. This CDR3 region has 13 residues. Trimming pared 3 bases from V and 0 bases from J, leaving 5 bases between. Germline CDR1 and CDR2: SGHTA and FQGNSA. CDR3 in DNA: TGTGCCAGCAGCTTTTTATACCAAGAGACCCAGTACTTC. Its translation is CASSFLYQETQYF.

J is TRBJ2-7 and V is TRBV19; 9 bases map to TRBD1. V dropped 6 bases and J dropped 1; count of bases not matched to a gene: 4. Germline assignment: CDR1 LNHDA and CDR2 SQIVND (reference sequence). CDR3 size: 14 residues. Written as DNA, the CDR3 is TGTGCCAGTAGGACCGGGACAGGGTCCTACGAGCAGTACTTC. Amino acids: CASRTGTGSYEQYF.